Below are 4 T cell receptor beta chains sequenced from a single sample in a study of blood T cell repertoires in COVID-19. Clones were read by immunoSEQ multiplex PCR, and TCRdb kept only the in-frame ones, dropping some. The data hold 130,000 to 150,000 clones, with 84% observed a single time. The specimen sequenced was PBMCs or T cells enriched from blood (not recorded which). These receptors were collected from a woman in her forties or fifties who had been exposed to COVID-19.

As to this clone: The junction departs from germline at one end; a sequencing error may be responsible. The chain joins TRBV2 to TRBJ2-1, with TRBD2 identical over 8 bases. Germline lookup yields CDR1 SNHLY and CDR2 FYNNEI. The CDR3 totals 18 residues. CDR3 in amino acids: CARRGRAGGPGPNNEQFF. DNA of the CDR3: TGCGCCCGCCGGGGGCGCGCGGGGGGCCCTGGGCCCAACAATGAGCAGTTCTTC.

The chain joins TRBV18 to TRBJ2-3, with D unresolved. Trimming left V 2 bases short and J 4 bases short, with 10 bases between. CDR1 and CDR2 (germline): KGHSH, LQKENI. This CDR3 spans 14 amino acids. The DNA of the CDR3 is TGTGCCAGCTCACCATCTCTCCTTGCAGATACGCAGTATTTT. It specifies CASSPSLLADTQYF.

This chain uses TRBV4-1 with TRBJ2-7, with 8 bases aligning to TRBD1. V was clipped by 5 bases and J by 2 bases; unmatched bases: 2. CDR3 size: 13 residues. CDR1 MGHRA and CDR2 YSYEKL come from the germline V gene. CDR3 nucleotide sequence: TGCGCCAGCAGCACGACAGGGGCCTACGAGCAGTACTTC. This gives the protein CASSTTGAYEQYF.

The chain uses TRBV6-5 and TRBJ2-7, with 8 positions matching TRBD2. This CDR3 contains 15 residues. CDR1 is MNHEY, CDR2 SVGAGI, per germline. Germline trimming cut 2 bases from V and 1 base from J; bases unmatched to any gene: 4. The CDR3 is CASSYRGGRSYEQYF. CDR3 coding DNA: TGTGCCAGCAGTTACCGCGGGGGGAGGTCCTACGAGCAGTACTTC.